This T cell receptor beta chain was documented in a study of identical twins (dated by TCRdb to 2015 to 2016). At the level of the whole study: The study deep-sequenced TCR alpha and beta repertoires from monozygotic twins, unrelated adults of various ages and cord blood to test whether fetal clonotypes persist. To rule out contamination, replicate twin experiments were performed at different times with different library preparation protocols. Overall study results and their limits: In beta out-of-frame sequences, excess twin sharing was weaker, because having fewer shared sequences lowered the signal-to-noise ratio. In monozygotic twins, recombination models systematically underestimated out-of-frame TCR alpha sharing, but the models matched the sharing seen between unrelated individuals. Fewer insertions were carried by abundant cord blood beta clonotypes; a weaker similar trend was observed in young adult naive repertoires, while no such trend was observed in memory repertoires. Invariant T cells such as MAIT and iNKT could partly confound zero-insertion analyses, although diverse VJ usage argued against such confounding for most clonotypes. Compared with coincidental sharing between unrelated individuals, an excess of low generation-probability sequences was observed among out-of-frame TCR alpha sequences shared between twins. Because the same donors could not be followed over many years, conclusions were based on cross-sectional statistical analysis.

The receptor library was made with 5' RACE. Sequenced using an Illumina HiSeq 2000. A universal primer binding site was introduced by template switching, and a unique molecular identifier was present in the final cDNA, enabling accurate counting of TCR cDNA molecules. Specific primers in the conserved constant-segment region were used to synthesize first-strand cDNA for the TCR alpha and beta chains. Each cDNA library was double barcoded, with a SMART-Mk sample barcode plus Illumina barcodes, to control for contamination. TruSeq adapter sequences and Illumina sample barcodes were added in two successive PCR steps. Sequencing of the TCR alpha and beta cDNA libraries was done on the Illumina HiSeq platform using custom primers. On the authors' methods: Unique molecular identifiers were extracted from raw reads with MiGEC, and CDR3 positions were determined with MiXCR. Recombination models were inferred per individual with the repgenHMM and IGoR tools using an EM algorithm. Shared clonotypes were analyzed with the tcR package in R, and sharing was normalized by the product of cloneset sizes. To study raw recombination free of thymic and clonal selection effects, out-of-frame nonproductive sequences were analyzed. The public sequencing data were trimmed at Q25 with fastp and processed into clonotypes with MiXCR by TCRdb, which kept only in-frame beta chains. Each record represents a unique CDR3 protein, reported with the most common genes and DNA among its rows. These V and J calls derive from TCRdb rather than the authors' analysis. This sample is represented by roughly 480,000 distinct CDR3 sequences; about 24% of them were singletons. The ten largest clonotypes hold over 2.5% of the sample.

Every donor was a healthy Caucasian. The twin cohort comprised three pairs of female monozygotic twins, all aged roughly 18 to 30 years. Positive isolation kits from Invitrogen were used to isolate the CD4+ and CD8+ T cell populations. Via the germline V gene, CDR1 is SGHVS and CDR2 FNYEAQ. V was cut back by 4 bases and J by 0 bases, leaving a gap of 9 bases between them. Including cysteine and phenylalanine, the CDR3 has 14 amino acids. Only CDR3 DNA is held: 42 bases, read in frame from base 1. This clonotype was recorded a few times. No antigen is known for it. No much larger clone is present one base from it, and per-base qualities are unavailable. The same sample was also studied in work on T cells expressing NK-cell markers. The second paper states: In sorted CD3+CD56+NKG2C+, CD3+CD56+NKG2C- and CD3+CD56-NKG2C+ T-cell subsets from about 8 donors, TCR beta-chain repertoires were profiled. Seven of the eight sequenced donors were HCMV-seropositive and one was HCMV-seronegative. In several experiments an anti-gammadeltaTCR antibody was added to restrict sorting to alphabetaTCR-expressing T cells. For 5 or 6 donors, the dominant CD3+CD56+NKG2C+ clonotypes were among the top 10 CD8+ clonotypes and accounted for 1.0-7.0% of CD8+ T cells. Those dominant clonotypes were again the most abundant among CD3+CD56-NKG2C+ cells in a handful of donors, at roughly 28.3-60.1%. It remained unclear whether the expanded NKG2C-expressing T cell clones were specific for HCMV antigens. All eight donors whose samples were sequenced were randomly selected healthy volunteers, three of them men and five women. HCMV-specific IgG was detected in serum with a commercial ELISA kit to determine HCMV serostatus. MIGEC was used to demultiplex reads and group the reads by UMI, and MiTCR was used to assemble and quantify clonotypes. To remove erroneous sequences, TCR cDNA sequences were retained only when supported by two or more reads. The tcR package was used for downstream repertoire analysis, and clonotypes were matched across fractions by CDR3 nucleotide sequence plus V segment. VDJmatch was used to annotate antigen specificity against VDJdb, with one amino acid substitution in CDR3 permitted.

This TCR was sampled from a young woman in good health. The chain is assembled from TRBV7-6 and TRBJ1-2, with the D segment identity uncertain. The source material was CD4+ T cells sorted from blood. The sequenced DNA: TGTGCCAGCAGCTCCCCCCCGCCTAACTATGGCTACACCTTC. Its protein reads: CASSSPPPNYGYTF.